This T cell receptor beta chain was sequenced during a study of cytomegalovirus exposure and HLA in healthy donors (dated by TCRdb to 2017 to 2019). With regard to the full study: According to an earlier analysis of 587 of the donors, about 170 million T cells yielded over 100 million unique TCR beta sequences and approximately 300 Gb of sequence data. Roughly 290 gigabases of sequencing data and around 80 million unique TCR sequences made up an early release that covered some 640 HLA-typed donors. Of the 300 to 500 genotyped donors, less than 85% were placed in the genetic ancestry cluster associated with self-reported Caucasian donors. The aim of the study was to test whether cataloging public T cell receptors could identify signatures of past pathogen exposure. Using immunosequencing, the study profiled T cell repertoires from about 650 subjects and related those repertoires to cytomegalovirus serostatus. A separate validation cohort of 100 to 150 different subjects was used in addition to the roughly 670-subject first cohort. High-throughput TCR immunosequencing, statistical association of individual TCRs with disease status, and machine learning were combined to predict cytomegalovirus infection status. A later analysis re-examined previously published TCR beta repertoires from just over 650 donors and added high-resolution HLA genotyping to investigate patterns of TCR occurrence. Rather than using new phenotypic data, the later analysis identified candidate immune exposures from TCR beta sequences and from how often those sequences occurred across donors. To decide whether each TCR beta V gene segment behaved as functional or pseudogenic, an earlier analysis of fewer than 750 of the donors relied on high-throughput TCR beta sequencing. Donor age, sex, ethnicity and CMV serostatus were compiled together with the repertoire data. A later genetic analysis took genome-wide SNP genotypes for about 60% of the roughly 670 donors and used that subset as a discovery cohort. All discovery cohort repertoires had been generated using a single sequencing platform. Class I and class II HLA loci were covered by the typing at four-digit resolution. The number of donors typed differed by locus, with 629-630 for A, B, C, DRB1 and DQB1, around 560 for DQA1, approximately 570 for DPA1, and around 460 for DPB1. Four or five DR-DQ haplotypes were handled as single units for association and clustering because linkage in the cohort was strong. Across 300 to 400 genotyped donors of the cohort, an average of roughly 250,000 unique TCR beta nucleotide sequences per donor were sequenced, and 15% to 20% of those sequences were non-productive.

The full study reports these points: V-gene and J-gene trimming of TCR beta chains was associated with a missense DCLRE1C variant in a later genetic analysis, and the association was replicated in an independent cohort. Some IMGT-functional V segments, including TRBV6-2 and TRBV6-3, could not be distinguished by the 87-base-pair reads and were therefore excluded. Presence/absence analyses assumed roughly uniform sequencing depth across donors, an assumption that may not hold. For the cohort, immune exposure information was limited to CMV serostatus. A group of highly shared sequence variants was considered likely to be a technical artifact of the sequencing pipeline. The authors suggested that the approach could potentially be extended to other disease states and immunological phenotypes. The cohort was sequenced for TCR beta chains only, and without alpha or paired-chain data the features that could be detected were limited. When HLA alleles, especially DR and DQ, strongly co-occurred, TCR associations were difficult to assign to individual alleles. In vitro tests confirmed that a few of the cytomegalovirus-associated TCR beta chains recognize cytomegalovirus antigens. Because counts were too low, roughly 16 rarely observed V segments, including chromosome 9 orphons, were excluded from the earlier analysis of around 640 of the donors. In an earlier analysis of about 550 of the donors, most TCR beta V segments were observed in productive rearrangements about 87% or about 30% of the time, broadly matching IMGT annotations. Because HLA typing was missing for some donors at each locus, association tests included only the typed subset. The study listed around 160 TCR beta chains as associated with cytomegalovirus. A later analysis reported that several top co-occurrence clusters appeared linked to parvovirus B19, influenza, CMV and Epstein-Barr virus. Correlated functional status among segregating V segments might be attributable to linkage disequilibrium, but an unknown experimental factor could not be ruled out. In both the original and validation cohorts, the classifier was reported to diagnose cytomegalovirus status with high specificity and sensitivity. According to a later analysis, most CMV-associated TCR beta chains appeared to be HLA-restricted, and the HLA associations seemed to be driven largely by CMV exposure. A later analysis found that TCR association rates varied across HLA loci, with DRB1 alleles showing the most associated TCRs and HLA-C alleles the fewest. Across donors, most TCR sequences were observed very rarely, whereas some public TCRs were present in many individuals. Specific HLA alleles were associated with 15,000 to 20,000 TCR beta sequences at a false discovery rate of 0.05 in a later analysis. In a later genetic analysis, fewer N-insertions in productive TCRs were reported among donors in an Asian-associated ancestry cluster than the 666-donor mean. A further reported finding was that TCR beta sequences accurately predicted the HLA-A and HLA-B alleles for most subjects in the first cohort. In a later analysis, HLA-associated TCR beta chains showed more clonal expansion and lower generation probabilities than non-associated chains that were equally common.

The method behind the library was the immunoSEQ multiplex PCR assay. The multiplex PCR relied on a mix of 60 forward primers for TCR Vbeta segments and 13 reverse primers for TCR Jbeta segments. The CDR3 region of rearranged TCR beta genes was amplified from genomic DNA by a multiplex PCR assay. On the Illumina HiSeq System, the amplified TCR beta libraries were sequenced as 87-base-pair reads. The source study handled its data this way. A later analysis tallied 75 million to 95 million unique TCR beta chains across the approximately 670 repertoires, and around 9.9 million of those chains were shared by two or more donors. Raw reads were error-corrected and collapsed into unique sequences by a nearest-neighbor algorithm in which closely related sequences were merged to remove PCR and sequencing errors. V, D and J gene segments were assigned by aligning CDR3 sequences to IMGT reference sequences. For a sequence to be retained, a match of at least six nucleotides was required to both a V gene segment and a J gene segment. Rearrangements were classified as productive when the CDR3 lacked stop codons and remained in frame with V and J, and all other rearrangements were classified as non-productive. CDR3 was defined by IMGT convention, running from the second conserved V-encoded cysteine to the conserved J-encoded phenylalanine. Sequences without an unambiguous match to a single V gene segment were excluded from the earlier analysis of 587 of the donors. An earlier analysis of roughly 590 of the donors called V segments functional above 56.7% productive rearrangements and segregating when the between-donor standard deviation exceeded 5%. To diagnose cytomegalovirus status from the catalog of TCR beta chain sequences, a statistical classification framework was built. In a later analysis, TCR nucleotide sequences were compared against IMGT/GENE-DB human TR gene sequences so that V and J genes could be assigned. Using the TCRdist pipeline, a later analysis assigned CDR3 sequences along with most-parsimonious VDJ recombination scenarios. A later analysis defined each TCR beta chain by its CDR3 amino acid sequence plus V-gene family, and excluded reads lacking a unique V-gene family. In a later analysis, a few hundred highly shared, low-generation-probability nucleotide sequences were removed to address suspected cross-contamination and a sequencing artifact. In a later analysis, a clonal expansion index was calculated for each public chain from normalized within-repertoire ranks of inferred template counts. In a later analysis, generation probabilities were computed with a VDJ recombination model fitted to out-of-frame rearrangements, and the resulting probabilities were checked against IGoR. A later analysis scored TCR-TCR, TCR-HLA and TCR-CMV co-occurrence with hypergeometric tests, applying a repertoire-size bias correction to TCR pairs. To estimate false discovery rates, a later analysis permuted the HLA or CMV assignments 20 times. A later analysis grouped co-occurring TCRs with DBSCAN, adding TCRdist sequence similarity when clustering within HLA-allele-positive subsets. Repertoires with fewer than 30,000 or more than 120,000 public chains, plus five repertoires with anomalous nucleotide sharing, were excluded from co-occurrence clustering. Imported from immuneACCESS, the table was reduced by TCRdb to in-frame sequences with V and J called. These copies leave out some clones; in studies compared against another copy, an unresolved V gene accounts for under half, and the cause of the remainder is not known. Clone size and V and J calls were adopted from that table, with D and trimming inferred from the DNA. The sample has about 100,000 clones on record, nearly 80% of them singletons. The ten largest clones add up to about 3.8% of the sample.

The cohort consisted of some 670 healthy bone marrow donors. All cohort members were sampled while nominally healthy, although unrecorded immune exposures were likely present. The donor tested CMV seronegative and was one of the 352 seronegative cohort members. A peripheral blood sample was provided by each donor, and peripheral blood mononuclear cells were used for TCR beta sequencing. Genomic DNA was extracted from the blood cell samples with the Qiagen DNeasy Blood Extraction Kit. V lost 4 bases and J lost 0 bases; the stretch between them is 19 bases long. The CDR3, cysteine through phenylalanine, is 17 amino acids long. This entry keeps only the CDR3 DNA: 51 bases, framed from base 1. In the germline V gene (reference sequence), CDR1 corresponds to SEHNR and CDR2 to FQNEAQ. To note about this clone: The clone's antigen remains unknown. No much larger clone exists at a distance of one base, and base qualities are not known.

Here the chain combines TRBV7-9 and TRBJ2-7; perhaps TRBD1 is the D gene, with 5 bases matching. Input material: PBMCs. The sequence was collected from a woman aged 40 to 55 in good health and CMV-seronegative. The DNA is TGTGCCAGCAGCTCGTCAGGGCTTGGGTCCCGCTCCTACGAGCAGTACTTC. Translation gives CASSSSGLGSRSYEQYF. Outside the CDR3, residues come from the reference TRBV7-9 and TRBJ2-7 proteins, so the full variable domain is: DTGVSQNPRHKITKRGQNVTFRCDPISEHNRLYWYRQTLGQGPEFLTYFQNEAQLEKSRLLSDRFSAERPKGSFSTLEIQRTEQGDSAMYLCASSSSGLGSRSYEQYFGPGTRLTVT.